Given below is one T cell receptor beta chain in context. Antigen: not known. A multiplex PCR was run with 60 Vbeta primers and 13 Jbeta primers. Assay used: immunoSEQ multiplex PCR; TCRdb lists only in-frame clones, some missing. The sample has roughly 200,000 clones, over 65% seen once. This sample is part of a study of cytomegalovirus exposure and HLA in healthy donors. The germline V gene encodes CDR1 SGHNT and CDR2 YYREEE (reference sequence). The CDR3 length is 14 residues. V lost 0 bases and J 6 bases, leaving 10 bases between the germline ends. Regarding the study as a whole: Most subjects had HLA-A and HLA-B alleles reportedly predicted accurately by TCR beta sequences.

The sequence came from a woman aged 55 to 70 in good health and CMV-seropositive. This chain uses TRBV5-4 with TRBJ2-1; D call uncertain. Sequenced sample: PBMCs. CDR3 residues: CASSLAKRLNEQFF. DNA of the CDR3: TGTGCCAGCAGCTTGGCCAAGCGTCTCAATGAGCAGTTCTTC.